This entry is about one T cell receptor (beta chain). As yet, its antigen is unknown. The data are from a study of T cell responses to AZD1222 COVID-19 vaccine. Broader study findings: Seropositive status at baseline applied to only five or six AZD1222 recipients. The study found Spike-specific TCR breadth and depth rose after two AZD1222 doses.

The method was immunoSEQ multiplex PCR; TCRdb's version includes in-frame clones alone and lacks a portion of them. The table includes roughly 120,000 clones, approximately 92% detected once. The CDR3 spans 12 residues. V was pared by 7 bases and J by 2 bases, with 8 bases between. Germline V gene sequence: CDR1 LNHDA, CDR2 SQIVND (reference sequence). This TCR was sampled from an adult who received the AZD1222 COVID-19 vaccine. The rearrangement links TRBV19 to TRBJ1-2, with D possibly being TRBD1 (6 bases). Sample: peripheral blood, taken 28 days after the second AZD1222 dose. The CDR3 DNA reads TGTGCCAGTAATGGACAGAACTATGGCTACACCTTC. Translating it yields CASNGQNYGYTF.